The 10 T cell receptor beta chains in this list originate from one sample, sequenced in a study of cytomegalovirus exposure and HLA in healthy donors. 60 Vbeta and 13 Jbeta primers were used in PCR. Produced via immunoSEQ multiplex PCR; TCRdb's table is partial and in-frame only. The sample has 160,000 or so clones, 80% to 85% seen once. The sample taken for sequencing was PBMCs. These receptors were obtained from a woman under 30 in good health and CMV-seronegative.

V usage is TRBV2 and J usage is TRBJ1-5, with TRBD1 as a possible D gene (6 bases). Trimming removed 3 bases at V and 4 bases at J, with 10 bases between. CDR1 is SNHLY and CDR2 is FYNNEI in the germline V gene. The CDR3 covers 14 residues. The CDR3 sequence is CASSDLDSNQPQHF. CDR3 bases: TGTGCCAGCAGTGACTTGGACAGTAATCAGCCCCAGCATTTT.

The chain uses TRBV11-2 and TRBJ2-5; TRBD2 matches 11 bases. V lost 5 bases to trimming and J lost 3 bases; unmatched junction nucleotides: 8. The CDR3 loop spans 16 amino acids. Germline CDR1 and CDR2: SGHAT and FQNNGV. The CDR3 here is CASSLRGLAVEETQYF. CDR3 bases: TGTGCCAGCAGCCTACGGGGACTAGCGGTCGAAGAGACCCAGTACTTC.

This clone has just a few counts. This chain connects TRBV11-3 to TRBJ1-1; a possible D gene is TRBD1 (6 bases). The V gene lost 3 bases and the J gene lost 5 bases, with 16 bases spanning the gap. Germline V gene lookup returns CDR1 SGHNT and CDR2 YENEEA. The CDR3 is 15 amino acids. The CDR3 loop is CASSFQQGRGTEAFF. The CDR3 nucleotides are TGTGCCAGCAGCTTTCAACAGGGACGGGGAACTGAAGCTTTCTTT. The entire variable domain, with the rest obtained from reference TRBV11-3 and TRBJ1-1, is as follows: EAGVVQSPRYKIIEKKQPVAFWCNPISGHNTLYWYLQNLGQGPELLIRYENEEAVDDSQLPKDRFSAERLKGVDSTLKIQPAELGDSAVYLCASSFQQGRGTEAFFGQGTRLTVV.

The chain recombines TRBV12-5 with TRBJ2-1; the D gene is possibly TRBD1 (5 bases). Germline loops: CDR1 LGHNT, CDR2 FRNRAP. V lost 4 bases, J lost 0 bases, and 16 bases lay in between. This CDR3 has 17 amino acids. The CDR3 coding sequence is TGTGCTAGTGGTTCGTCACCAGGGCTAGGCTCCTACAATGAGCAGTTCTTC. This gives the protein CASGSSPGLGSYNEQFF.

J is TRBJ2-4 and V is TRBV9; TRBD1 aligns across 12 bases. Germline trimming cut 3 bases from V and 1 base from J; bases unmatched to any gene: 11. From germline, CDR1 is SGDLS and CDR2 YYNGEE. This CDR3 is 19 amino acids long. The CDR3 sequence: CASSGIPGQGAGAKNIQYF. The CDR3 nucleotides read TGTGCCAGCAGCGGAATCCCGGGACAGGGGGCGGGGGCCAAAAACATTCAGTACTTC.

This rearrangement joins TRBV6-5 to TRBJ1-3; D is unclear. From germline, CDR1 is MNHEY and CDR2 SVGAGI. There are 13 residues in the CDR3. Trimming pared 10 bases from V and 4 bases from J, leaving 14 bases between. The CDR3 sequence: CATQPGEGNTIYF. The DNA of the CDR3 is TGTGCCACGCAACCGGGAGAAGGAAACACCATATATTTT.

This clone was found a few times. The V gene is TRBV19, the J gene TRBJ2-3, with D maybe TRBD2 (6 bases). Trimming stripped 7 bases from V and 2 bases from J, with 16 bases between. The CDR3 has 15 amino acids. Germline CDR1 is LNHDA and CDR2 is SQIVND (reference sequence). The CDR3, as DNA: TGTGCCAGTACTCCCCTAGGAGGGATCACAGATACGCAGTATTTT. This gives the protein CASTPLGGITDTQYF.

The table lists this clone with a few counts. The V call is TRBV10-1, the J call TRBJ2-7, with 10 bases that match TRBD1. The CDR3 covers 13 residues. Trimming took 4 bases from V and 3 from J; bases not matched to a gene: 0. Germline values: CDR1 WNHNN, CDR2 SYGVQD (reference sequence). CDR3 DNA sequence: TGCGCCAGCAGTGGGACAGGGGGCTACGAGCAGTACTTC. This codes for CASSGTGGYEQYF.

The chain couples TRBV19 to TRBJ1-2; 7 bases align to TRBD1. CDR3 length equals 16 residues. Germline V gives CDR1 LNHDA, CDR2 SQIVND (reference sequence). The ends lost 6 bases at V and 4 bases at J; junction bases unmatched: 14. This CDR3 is CASSPSGTENIYGYTF. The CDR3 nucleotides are TGTGCCAGTAGCCCCTCGGGGACAGAAAATATCTATGGCTACACCTTC.

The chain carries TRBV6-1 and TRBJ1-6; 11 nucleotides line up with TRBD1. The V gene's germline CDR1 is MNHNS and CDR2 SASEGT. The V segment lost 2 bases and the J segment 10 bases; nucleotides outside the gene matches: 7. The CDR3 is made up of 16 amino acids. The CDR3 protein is CASSEQGGTGGSPLHF. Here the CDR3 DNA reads TGTGCCAGCAGTGAACAGGGGGGGACAGGGGGATCACCCCTCCACTTT.